One sample yielded the 23 T cell receptor beta chains listed below, sequenced in a study of cytomegalovirus exposure and HLA in healthy donors. The study ran its PCR with 60 Vbeta and 13 Jbeta primers. Measured with immunoSEQ multiplex PCR; TCRdb has only the in-frame clones, and not every one. The data hold fewer than 120,000 clones, with around 80% observed a single time. Sample: PBMCs. These receptor sequences come from a man aged 25-45 years in good health and CMV-seropositive.

This clone has a single count. V is TRBV14 and J is TRBJ1-4, with TRBD1 matching 10 bases. CDR3 size: 21 residues. Germline CDR1 reads SGHDN; CDR2 reads FVKESK. Losses at the gene ends were 0 bases for V and 4 bases for J; bases not matched to a gene: 17. CDR3: CASSQEVGTGTGEVINEKLFF. CDR3 sequence (DNA): TGTGCCAGCAGCCAAGAAGTTGGGACCGGGACAGGGGAAGTAATTAATGAAAAACTGTTTTTT.

This clone was counted between two and nine times. V is TRBV5-5 and J is TRBJ2-7, with D maybe TRBD1 (6 bases). Per the germline V gene, CDR1 is SGHKS and CDR2 is YYEKEE (reference sequence). Trimming removed 3 bases from V and 6 bases from J, with 13 bases in between. The CDR3 loop spans 13 amino acids. The CDR3 coding sequence is TGTGCCAGCAGCTCCACAGGGACCCGCGAGCAGTACTTC. It yields the protein CASSSTGTREQYF.

The V and J genes are TRBV6-1 and TRBJ2-5; the D is unclear. The CDR3 covers 13 residues. V was trimmed by 5 bases and J by 3 bases, leaving 10 bases between them. Per germline, CDR1 MNHNS and CDR2 SASEGT. CDR3 residues: CASSWAAEETQYF. CDR3 coding DNA: TGTGCCAGCAGTTGGGCTGCCGAAGAGACCCAGTACTTC.

This clone came up a few times. The chain employs TRBV4-2 and TRBJ1-2; the D is unclear. This CDR3 has 15 residues. V was trimmed by 7 bases and J by 0 bases, leaving 15 bases between them. Germline V gene data show CDR1 as LGHNA and CDR2 as YNFKEQ. CDR3 in DNA: TGTGCCAGCACCCTTGAGGGAGAGGCTAACTATGGCTACACCTTC. It encodes CASTLEGEANYGYTF.

The gene calls are TRBV5-8 and TRBJ2-1, with TRBD2 matching over 11 bases. Germline CDR1 reads SGHTS; CDR2 reads YDEGEE. This CDR3 has 18 residues. V lost 4 bases and J lost 3; bases outside the gene matches: 12. CDR3 in amino acids: CASSPIRTSGFYYNEQFF. The CDR3 DNA follows: TGTGCCAGCAGCCCGATCCGGACTAGCGGGTTCTACTACAATGAGCAGTTCTTC.

The chain joins TRBV19 to TRBJ2-7, with D possibly being TRBD1 (6 bases). Trimming took off 2 bases at V and 3 bases at J, with 17 bases between the two ends. The CDR3 covers 16 residues. Germline V gene sequence: CDR1 LNHDA, CDR2 SQIVND (reference sequence). CDR3 loop: CASSIFGGAKDYEQYF. The DNA of the CDR3 is TGTGCCAGTAGTATATTTGGGGGCGCGAAAGACTACGAGCAGTACTTC.

This sequence joins TRBV2 and TRBJ2-7, with 9 positions matching TRBD2. Germline assignment: CDR1 SNHLY and CDR2 FYNNEI. Trimming took 1 base from V and 2 from J; bases not matched to a gene: 6. There are 16 residues in the CDR3. The CDR3 coding sequence is TGTGCCAGCAGTGAAGGGAAGCGGGGGGCAACCTACGAGCAGTACTTC. It specifies CASSEGKRGATYEQYF.

The V and J genes are TRBV28 and TRBJ2-1; TRBD2 aligns across 14 bases. CDR3 size: 17 residues. The J segment lost 8 bases and the V segment lost 3 bases, leaving 9 bases of the junction unmatched. Looked up from germline, CDR1 is MDHEN and CDR2 is SYDVKM. CDR3 in amino acids: CASSFPPTSGGADEQFF. The CDR3 DNA reads TGTGCCAGCAGTTTTCCCCCGACTAGCGGGGGGGCCGATGAGCAGTTCTTC.

J is TRBJ1-6 and V is TRBV7-2, with D uncertain. This CDR3 has 14 residues. CDR1 SGHTA and CDR2 FQGNSA come from the germline V gene. V was shortened by 1 base and J by 5 bases, with 6 bases between the two germline ends. The CDR3 protein is CASSLETDNSPLHF. The DNA for the CDR3 is TGTGCCAGCAGCTTAGAAACAGATAATTCACCCCTCCACTTT.

In its sample, this clone was seen a few times. This chain connects TRBV6-5 to TRBJ2-3, with D unclear. This CDR3 has 13 residues. Germline V gene lookup returns CDR1 MNHEY and CDR2 SVGAGI. Deletions cut 6 bases from V and 1 base from J, with 8 bases between. The CDR3 loop reads CASSAVGTDTQYF. CDR3 DNA sequence: TGTGCCAGCAGCGCAGTTGGCACAGATACGCAGTATTTT.

J is TRBJ1-6 and V is TRBV27; D is ambiguous. The CDR3 extends over 14 amino acids. From germline, CDR1 is MNHEY and CDR2 SMNVEV (reference sequence). Trimming took off 5 bases at V and 1 base at J, with 6 bases between the two ends. The CDR3 loop reads CASSIKSYNSPLHF. DNA for the CDR3: TGTGCCAGCAGTATTAAATCCTATAATTCACCCCTCCACTTT.

This clone was observed a few times. V usage is TRBV6-6 and J usage is TRBJ1-5, with D tentatively TRBD1 (5 bases). Germline loops: CDR1 MNHNY, CDR2 SVGAGI (reference sequence). The CDR3 covers 13 residues. V lost 10 bases to trimming and J lost 0 bases, with 10 bases between them. DNA of the CDR3: TGTGCCACCGACAGCTTTAGCAATCAGCCCCAGCATTTT. As protein: CATDSFSNQPQHF.

The chain links TRBV7-2 to TRBJ1-2; the match to TRBD1 covers 8 bases. Germline CDR1 is SGHTA and CDR2 is FQGNSA. The CDR3 totals 14 residues. V trimming: 6 bases; J trimming: 3 bases; junction bases outside the gene matches: 6. In DNA, the CDR3 is TGTGCCAGCAGGCCATACAGGGGGGACTATGGCTACACCTTC. Its protein product is CASRPYRGDYGYTF.

The sample holds one count of this clone. This chain uses TRBV18 with TRBJ1-3; 8 positions match TRBD1. The CDR3 has 14 amino acids. The ends lost 3 bases at V and 7 bases at J; junction bases unmatched: 5. Germline CDR1 and CDR2: KGHSH and LQKENI. CDR3 region: CASSPEDRVNTIYF. CDR3 DNA: TGTGCCAGCTCACCGGAGGACAGGGTGAACACCATATATTTT.

V and J are TRBV9 and TRBJ1-1; 7 bases align to TRBD1. The CDR3 sequence is 14 residues long. The trim removed 3 bases at V and 6 bases at J, leaving 8 bases unmatched. Germline V CDR1 and CDR2: SGDLS, YYNGEE. The CDR3 coding sequence is TGTGCCAGCAGCGCCCGACAGGGAGTAGCTGAAGCTTTCTTT. This encodes CASSARQGVAEAFF.

This clone has only a few counts. The V call is TRBV27, the J call TRBJ2-3, with 8 positions matching TRBD2. Trimming at V came to 3 bases and at J to 1 base, leaving 12 bases not matched to a gene. The CDR3 runs to 18 residues. CDR1 and CDR2 (germline): MNHEY, SMNVEV (reference sequence). The CDR3 here is CASSFGGIAGGRTDTQYF. CDR3 coding DNA: TGTGCCAGCAGTTTTGGGGGGATTGCGGGGGGTCGCACAGATACGCAGTATTTT.

CDR3: CATSRDPRATEAFF. The CDR3 DNA is TGTGCCACCAGCAGAGATCCCAGGGCGACTGAAGCTTTCTTT. V is TRBV15 and J is TRBJ1-1; D may be TRBD1 (5 bases). Germline V gene sequence: CDR1 LNHNV, CDR2 YYDKDF (reference sequence). The germline V and J ends were trimmed by 0 bases and 5 bases, with 10 bases remaining between them. The CDR3 consists of 14 residues.

V is TRBV4-2 and J is TRBJ1-6; TRBD1 aligns across 8 bases. This CDR3 comprises 16 residues. CDR1 and CDR2 (germline): LGHNA, YNFKEQ. V shed 0 bases, J shed 9 bases, and the junction held 7 bases outside the gene matches. The CDR3 loop is CASSQDQDRDFSPLHF. CDR3 sequence (DNA): TGTGCCAGCAGCCAAGATCAGGACAGGGATTTTTCACCCCTCCACTTT.

The chain links TRBV19 to TRBJ2-7, with unresolved D. The CDR3 length is 13 residues. Germline V CDR1 and CDR2: LNHDA, SQIVND (reference sequence). V shed 5 bases and J shed 1 base, with 9 bases lying between them. Here the CDR3 DNA reads TGTGCCAGTAGTCCGACATTTTCCTACGAGCAGTACTTC. As protein: CASSPTFSYEQYF.

The CDR3 DNA is TGTGCCAGCAGTGAATCCCTCGGGCCCCAGCATTTT. This codes for CASSESLGPQHF. The rearrangement links TRBV2 to TRBJ1-5; D gene unclear. Trimming cost V 2 bases and J 9 bases, with 8 bases left between them. Germline-derived CDR1 and CDR2 are SNHLY and FYNNEI. The CDR3 covers 12 residues.

The V gene is TRBV30, the J gene TRBJ2-7; D possibly corresponds to TRBD2 (6 bases). Trimming removed 0 bases from V and 7 bases from J, with 19 bases in between. The CDR3 runs to 15 residues. CDR1 is GTSNPN, CDR2 SVGIG, per germline (reference sequence). The CDR3, as DNA: TGTGCCTGGAGTGTAGGGGCAGGGCCCGGGGGAGAGCAGTACTTC. It is translated as CAWSVGAGPGGEQYF.

The chain joins TRBV7-2 to TRBJ2-3, with 9 nucleotides matching TRBD2. The CDR3 is 16 amino acids. Germline V gene sequence: CDR1 SGHTA, CDR2 FQGNSA. Trimming removed 5 bases from V and 2 bases from J; junction bases left unmatched: 8. This CDR3 is CASSRLRGGATDTQYF. As DNA, the CDR3 is TGTGCCAGCAGCCGTCTACGCGGGGGGGCCACAGATACGCAGTATTTT. The entire variable domain, with the rest obtained from reference TRBV7-2 and TRBJ2-3, is as follows: GAGVSQSPSNKVTEKGKDVELRCDPISGHTALYWYRQSLGQGLEFLIYFQGNSAPDKSGLPSDRFSAERTGGSVSTLTIQRTQQEDSAVYLCASSRLRGGATDTQYFGPGTRLTVL.

This chain connects TRBV18 to TRBJ2-7, with D possibly being TRBD2 (6 bases). Germline V lookup: CDR1 KGHSH, CDR2 LQKENI. Trimming took 3 bases from V and 5 from J, leaving 8 bases between them. This CDR3 spans 12 amino acids. The CDR3 DNA reads as TGTGCCAGCTCACCGACGGGGGACGAGCAGTACTTC. Amino acid sequence: CASSPTGDEQYF.